This T cell receptor beta chain came from a study of T cell clonality in common variable immunodeficiency. This clone has only a few counts. The target antigen is unknown. The CDR3 end is not reached by the read, which stops 3 residues before it; the germline J gene fills it in. Control and CVID samples contributed equal amounts of genomic DNA. Assay used: immunoSEQ multiplex PCR; TCRdb lists only in-frame clones, some missing. The specimen has almost 20,000 clones, none found just once. The study's findings and limits: Reportedly, TCR beta sequences from common variable immunodeficiency showed fewer deletions and N-nucleotide insertions.

The V and J ends lost 4 bases and 0 bases respectively, with 13 bases between them. CDR1 SGHDT and CDR2 YYEEEE come from the germline V gene. The CDR3 is 15 residues long. Of CVID subjects, under 17 were female and 25 to 30 male, mean age approximately 40. The sample comprised peripheral blood mononuclear cells. This TCR was recovered from a human donor with common variable immunodeficiency. This chain uses TRBV5-6 with TRBJ1-1, with D possibly matching TRBD1 (5 bases). This CDR3 is CASSDVRTLNTEAFF. The DNA read from the CDR3 is TGTGCCAGCAGCGACGTGAGGACATTGAACACTGAA. Complete variable domain (other parts from reference TRBV5-6 and TRBJ1-1): DAGVTQSPTHLIKTRGQQVTLRCSPKSGHDTVSWYQQALGQGPQFIFQYYEEEERQRGNFPDRFSGHQFPNYSSELNVNALLLGDSALYLCASSDVRTLNTEAFFGQGTRLTVV.